This TCR beta chain was observed in a study of T cell changes during pregnancy in multiple sclerosis. TCRdb's copy holds only in-frame clones and misses some; the assay was immunoSEQ multiplex PCR. Here the sample spans roughly 86,000 clones, roughly 92% being singletons. V dropped 5 bases and J dropped 5; count of bases not matched to a gene: 6. Germline CDR1 is SGHTA and CDR2 is FQGNSA. The CDR3 covers 14 residues. This specimen was peripheral blood, taken in the first trimester of pregnancy. This chain joins TRBV7-2 and TRBJ2-7, with 10 bases lining up with TRBD1. The clonotype comes from a female donor with multiple sclerosis, enrolled in a pregnancy study. The CDR3 DNA follows: TGTGCCAGCAGCCCTCGGACAGGGGGGGACGAGCAGTACTTC. Amino acid sequence: CASSPRTGGDEQYF.